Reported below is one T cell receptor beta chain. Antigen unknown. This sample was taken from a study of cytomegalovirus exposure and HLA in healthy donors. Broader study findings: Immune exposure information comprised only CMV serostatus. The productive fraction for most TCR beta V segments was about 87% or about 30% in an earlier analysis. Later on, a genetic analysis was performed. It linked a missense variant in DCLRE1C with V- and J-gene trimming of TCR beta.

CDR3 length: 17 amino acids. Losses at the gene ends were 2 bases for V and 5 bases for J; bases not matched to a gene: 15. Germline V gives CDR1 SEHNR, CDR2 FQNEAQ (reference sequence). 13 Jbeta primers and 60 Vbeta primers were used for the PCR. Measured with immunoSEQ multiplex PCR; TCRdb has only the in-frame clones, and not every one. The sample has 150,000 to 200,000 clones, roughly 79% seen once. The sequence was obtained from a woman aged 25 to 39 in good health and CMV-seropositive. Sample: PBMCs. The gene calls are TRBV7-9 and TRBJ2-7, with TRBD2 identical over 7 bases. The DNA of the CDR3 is TGTGCCAGCAGCTTAATAGGGGCGCGGATCGCGGGGGACGAGCAGTACTTC. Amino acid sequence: CASSLIGARIAGDEQYF.